The rows below give T cell receptor beta chains drawn from one sample of a study of regulatory T cells in long-lasting Graves disease. TCRdb independently ran MiXCR on the multiplex PCR reads; one entry per CDR3 protein. The sample yields some 450,000 distinct CDR3 sequences, about a sixth seen once. These data also featured in a second study, about T cells in Graves' hyperthyroidism and ophthalmopathy.

The specimen was peripheral blood mononuclear cells (PBMCs), collected at new diagnosis, from a patient treated with antithyroid drugs. All receptors derive from a woman aged 25 to 39 with Graves disease. CDR3s include the opening cysteine and the closing phenylalanine or tryptophan. The D gene is left open where the match is weak. Size is stated for part of the rows, as once, few or many counts, or as a class when the clone is expanded.

d_gene	v_gene	abundance	j_gene	CDR3nt	CDR3aa
.	TRBV20-1	.	TRBJ2-1	TGCAGTGCTAGAGATGCTCTAGCTTTTTCGTCAACCAGTGAGCAGTTCTTC	CSARDALAFSSTSEQFF
.	TRBV5-1	many	TRBJ1-3	TGCGCCAGCAGCTTGGGGGACATCTCTGGAAACACCATATATTTT	CASSLGDISGNTIYF
.	TRBV7-2	.	TRBJ2-1	TGTGCCGGCAGCCCACATGGTTACAATGAGCAGTTCTTC	CAGSPHGYNEQFF
.	TRBV3-1	few	TRBJ1-1	TGTGCCAGCAGCCAAGATCAGGGGCCGTACGCTGAAGCTTTCTTT	CASSQDQGPYAEAFF
.	TRBV28	many	TRBJ1-5	TGTGCCAGCAGTTCTCGTAGACAGGTCCTTAATCAGCCCCAGCATTTT	CASSSRRQVLNQPQHF
.	TRBV20-1	many	TRBJ2-5	TGCAGTGCTCGAGACAACACGGGGGAGACCCAGTACTTC	CSARDNTGETQYF
TRBD2	TRBV20-1	many	TRBJ2-1	TGCAGTGCTAGGAAAGCGGGAGGTACCTACAATGAGCAGTTCTTC	CSARKAGGTYNEQFF
.	TRBV7-9	many	TRBJ2-1	TGTGCCAGCAGCTTCAATTCTAGGGGCCTATCCTACAATGAGCAGTTCTTC	CASSFNSRGLSYNEQFF
TRBD1	TRBV5-5	few	TRBJ1-1	TGTGCCAGCAGCGGGGGCCCAGCGTCTAGGGACAGGAGGACTGAAGCTTTCTTT	CASSGGPASRDRRTEAFF
.	TRBV19	few	TRBJ1-5	TGTGCCAGTACCTTTAATCGGGGGGGCGGTCAGCCCCAGCATTTT	CASTFNRGGGQPQHF
.	TRBV20-1	many	TRBJ1-5	TGCAGTGCTAGAGGCGCGTATAGCAATCAGCCCCAGCATTTT	CSARGAYSNQPQHF
TRBD2	TRBV2	many	TRBJ2-7	TGTGCCAGCAGTGCCGTACTAGCGGGGGCCTACGAGCAGTACTTC	CASSAVLAGAYEQYF
.	TRBV2	many	TRBJ1-1	TGTGCCAGCAGCGGGACCGCTGACGAAGCTTTCTTT	CASSGTADEAFF
.	TRBV30	many	TRBJ2-1	TGTGCCTGGAGTTCAAGGGTACAGGGTGAGCAGTTCTTC	CAWSSRVQGEQFF
TRBD1	TRBV6-2/TRBV6-3	many	TRBJ1-2	TGTGCCAGCAGTTACCAACCAGGGGGCGGCTACACCTTC	CASSYQPGGGYTF
.	TRBV28	many	TRBJ2-2	TGTGCCAGCATTGTGACACACACCGGGGAGCTGTTTTTT	CASIVTHTGELFF
.	TRBV27	many	TRBJ2-2	TGTGCCAGCAGTTTAAACTCCGCCGGCACCGGGGAGCTGTTTTTT	CASSLNSAGTGELFF
.	TRBV7-3	many	TRBJ2-3	TGTGCCAGCAGCGCCCCCGGGGGCACAGATACGCAGTATTTT	CASSAPGGTDTQYF
TRBD1	TRBV3-1	few	TRBJ2-5	TGTGCCAGCAGCCCGACAGGGCGCCAAGAGACCCAGTACTTC	CASSPTGRQETQYF
.	TRBV2	many	TRBJ1-2	TGTGCCAGCAGTGAGTCTTGGACGTCTAACTATGGCTACACCTTC	CASSESWTSNYGYTF
.	TRBV14	.	TRBJ1-1	TGTGCCAGCAGCATAGGTATCACGGCTGAAGCTTTCTTT	CASSIGITAEAFF
.	TRBV11-1	many	TRBJ2-1	TGTGCCAGCAGCTTAGATACATGGAGCTCCTACAATGAGCAGTTCTTC	CASSLDTWSSYNEQFF